This record looks at one T cell receptor beta chain sequence and its context. This sample was included in a study of Ad26.COV2.S vaccination and SARS-CoV-2 variants. Sequenced by immunoSEQ multiplex PCR; TCRdb stores in-frame clones only, minus some. The table shows over 450,000 clones, with approximately 90% occurring only once. Documented treatment: some 19 received Ad26.COV2.S at low or high dose, single or two shots; about 5 received placebo; per-sample allocation not given. Sampling took place 63 days after the first vaccine or placebo injection. The germline gives CDR1 LNHNV, CDR2 YYDKDF (reference sequence). The CDR3 loop spans 17 amino acids. V dropped 5 bases and J dropped 3 bases, with 20 bases sitting between them.

The sequences come from peripheral blood, collected in a trial of Ad26.COV2.S vaccine versus placebo. This chain uses TRBV15 with TRBJ2-1, with D perhaps matching TRBD2 (6 bases). This receptor was identified in a person aged 18 to 59 who received the Ad26.COV2.S COVID-19 vaccine or a placebo. CDR3 DNA sequence: TGTGCCACCAGCGAATCCTTTGTAACGGGAGACTACAATGAGCAGTTCTTC. This encodes CATSESFVTGDYNEQFF.